This T cell receptor beta chain was sequenced during a study of T cell responses to AZD1222 COVID-19 vaccine. Profiling relied on immunoSEQ multiplex PCR, and the TCRdb table lists in-frame clones only, not all of them. The sample records about 100,000 clones, around 87% being singletons. The sample consisted of peripheral blood, taken on day 0 of MenACWY control vaccination. The source of this sequence is an adult in good health.

CDR3 in DNA: TGTGCCAGCAGCTTAGGTAGGCAGAACACTGAAGCTTTCTTT. It specifies CASSLGRQNTEAFF. The rearrangement links TRBV7-2 to TRBJ1-1, with D unresolved. The CDR3 extends over 14 amino acids. The V end was cut by 1 base, the J end by 1 base, with 7 bases between. Germline CDR1 reads SGHTA; CDR2 reads FQGNSA.